Below, one TCR beta chain is given with its context. Treatment meaning: around 19 received Ad26.COV2.S at low or high dose, single or two shots; roughly five received placebo; per-sample allocation not given. Collection of samples fell on day 63 after the first vaccine or placebo injection. The data are from a study of Ad26.COV2.S vaccination and SARS-CoV-2 variants. J gave up 8 bases and V 5 bases, and 9 bases lay outside the gene matches. The CDR3 runs 14 residues. The germline gives CDR1 GTSNPN, CDR2 SVGIG (reference sequence). Sequencing was performed with immunoSEQ multiplex PCR; in TCRdb, only in-frame clones are kept and a portion is missing. The sample consists of around 450,000 clones, roughly nine tenths of them appearing once.

The starting material was peripheral blood, obtained in a trial of Ad26.COV2.S vaccine versus placebo. The chain links TRBV30 to TRBJ1-6, with 7 bases fitting TRBD1. The TCR originated in a person between 18 and 65 years old who received the Ad26.COV2.S COVID-19 vaccine or a placebo. CDR3 amino acids: CAWARGVNDSPLHF. In DNA form, the CDR3 reads TGTGCCTGGGCCAGGGGGGTAAACGATTCACCCCTCCACTTT.